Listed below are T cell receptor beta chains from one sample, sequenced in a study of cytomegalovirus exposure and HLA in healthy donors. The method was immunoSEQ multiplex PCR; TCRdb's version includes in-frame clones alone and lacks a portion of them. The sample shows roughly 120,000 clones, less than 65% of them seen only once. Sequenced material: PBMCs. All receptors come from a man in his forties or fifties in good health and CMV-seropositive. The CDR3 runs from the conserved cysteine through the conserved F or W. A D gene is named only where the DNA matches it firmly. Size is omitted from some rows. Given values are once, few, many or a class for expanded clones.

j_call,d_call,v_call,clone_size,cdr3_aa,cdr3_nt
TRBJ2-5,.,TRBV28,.,CASSSPLPPETQYF,TGTGCCAGCAGTTCCCCCCTTCCCCCCGAGACCCAGTACTTC
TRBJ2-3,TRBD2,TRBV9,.,CASSTTSGVGTQYF,TGTGCCAGCAGCACAACTAGCGGAGTCGGGACGCAGTATTTT
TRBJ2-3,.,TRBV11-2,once,CASSSGAGRMTDTQYF,TGTGCCAGCAGCTCAGGAGCGGGCCGAATGACAGATACGCAGTATTTT
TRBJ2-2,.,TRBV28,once,CASRDYTGELFF,TGTGCCAGCAGAGACTACACCGGGGAGCTGTTTTTT
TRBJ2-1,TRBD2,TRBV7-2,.,CASILAGEYNEQFF,TGTGCCAGCATCCTAGCGGGAGAGTACAATGAGCAGTTCTTC
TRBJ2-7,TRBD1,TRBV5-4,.,CASSLDRALYEQYF,TGTGCCAGCAGCTTAGACAGGGCTTTGTACGAGCAGTACTTC
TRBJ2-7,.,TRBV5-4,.,CASSLSGGALEQYF,TGTGCCAGCAGCTTGTCCGGGGGAGCCTTAGAGCAGTACTTC
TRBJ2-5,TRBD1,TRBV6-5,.,CASSLQGAGETQYF,TGTGCCAGCAGTTTACAGGGGGCTGGGGAGACCCAGTACTTC
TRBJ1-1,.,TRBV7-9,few,CASSPSHLNTEAFF,TGTGCCAGCAGCCCTAGTCACCTGAACACTGAAGCTTTCTTT
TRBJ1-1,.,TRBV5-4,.,CASSMPENTEAFF,TGTGCCAGCAGCATGCCAGAGAACACTGAAGCTTTCTTT
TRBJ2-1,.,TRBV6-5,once,CASTLDSNNEQFF,TGTGCCAGCACCTTAGACAGCAACAATGAGCAGTTCTTC
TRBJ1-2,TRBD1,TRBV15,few,CATSRRDRADGYTF,TGTGCCACCAGCCGCCGGGACAGGGCGGATGGCTACACCTTC
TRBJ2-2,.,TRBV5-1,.,CASSLGQGNTGELFF,TGCGCCAGCAGCTTGGGGCAGGGGAACACCGGGGAGCTGTTTTTT
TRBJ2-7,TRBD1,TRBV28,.,CASSSTGQGAGEQYF,TGTGCCAGCAGTTCGACGGGACAGGGGGCCGGAGAGCAGTACTTC
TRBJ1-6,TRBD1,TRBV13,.,CASSLPTGTGDSPLHF,TGTGCCAGCAGCCTACCAACCGGGACAGGGGACTCACCCCTCCACTTT
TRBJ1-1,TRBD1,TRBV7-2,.,CASSTGTGNTEAFF,TGTGCCAGCAGCACCGGGACAGGGAACACTGAAGCTTTCTTT
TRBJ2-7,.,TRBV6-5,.,CASSYGSWTYEQYF,TGTGCCAGCAGTTACGGGAGTTGGACCTACGAGCAGTACTTC
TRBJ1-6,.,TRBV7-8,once,CASSLEPHHNSPLHF,TGTGCCAGCAGCTTAGAGCCGCATCATAATTCACCCCTCCACTTT
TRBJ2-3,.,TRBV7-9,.,CASSPQGGLAVQNTQYF,TGTGCCAGCAGCCCCCAAGGGGGGCTAGCGGTCCAGAATACGCAGTATTTT
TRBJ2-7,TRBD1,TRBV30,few,CAWRARDRAYEQYF,TGTGCCTGGAGGGCTCGGGACAGGGCTTACGAGCAGTACTTC
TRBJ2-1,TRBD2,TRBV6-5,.,CASSYSTSGLNEQFF,TGTGCCAGCAGTTACTCGACTAGCGGGTTAAATGAGCAGTTCTTC
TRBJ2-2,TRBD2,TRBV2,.,CARLAGGVTGELFF,TGTGCCAGATTAGCGGGGGGCGTCACCGGGGAGCTGTTTTTT
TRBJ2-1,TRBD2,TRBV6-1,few,CASSPTSGRGNEQFF,TGTGCCAGCAGTCCGACTAGCGGGAGGGGTAATGAGCAGTTCTTC
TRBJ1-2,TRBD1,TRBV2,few,CASSSGQGNYGYTF,TGTGCCAGCAGTTCGGGACAGGGAAACTATGGCTACACCTTC
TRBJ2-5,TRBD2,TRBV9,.,CASSVAGLAVSQETQYF,TGTGCCAGCAGCGTAGCGGGACTAGCGGTCTCCCAAGAGACCCAGTACTTC
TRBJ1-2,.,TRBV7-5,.,CARTLRGGDGYGYTF,TGTGCCAGAACCCTACGCGGGGGGGACGGCTATGGCTACACCTTC
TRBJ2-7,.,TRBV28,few,CATDRTASYEQYF,TGTGCCACCGACCGGACAGCCTCCTACGAGCAGTACTTC
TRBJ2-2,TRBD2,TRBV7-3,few,CASSPSRTSGWGELFF,TGTGCCAGCAGCCCCTCCCGGACTAGCGGATGGGGGGAGCTGTTTTTT
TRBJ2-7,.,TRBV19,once,CASNGGPWREQYF,TGTGCCAGTAATGGGGGCCCTTGGCGCGAGCAGTACTTC
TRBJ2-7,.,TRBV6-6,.,CASSLPGQPYEQYF,TGTGCCAGCAGCCTACCGGGACAACCCTACGAGCAGTACTTC
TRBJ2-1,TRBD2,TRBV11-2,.,CASSLDGLAGYNEQFF,TGTGCCAGCAGCTTAGACGGACTAGCGGGTTACAATGAGCAGTTCTTC
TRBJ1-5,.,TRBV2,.,CASTQWESNQPQHF,TGTGCCAGCACCCAATGGGAGAGCAATCAGCCCCAGCATTTT
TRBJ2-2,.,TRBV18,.,CASSLQGSNTGELFF,TGTGCCAGCTCACTACAGGGATCGAACACCGGGGAGCTGTTTTTT
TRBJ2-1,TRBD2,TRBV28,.,CASSLGGRGQFF,TGTGCCAGCAGTTTGGGCGGGAGAGGGCAGTTCTTC
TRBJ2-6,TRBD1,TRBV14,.,CASSRQPGTGIRYSGANVLTF,TGTGCCAGCAGCCGCCAACCCGGGACAGGGATTCGCTACTCCGGGGCCAACGTCCTGACTTTC
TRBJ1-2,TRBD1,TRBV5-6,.,CASGTDYYGYTF,TGTGCCAGCGGGACAGACTACTATGGCTACACCTTC
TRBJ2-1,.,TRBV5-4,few,CASSLLRGPPNEQFF,TGTGCCAGCAGCTTACTCCGCGGGCCCCCTAATGAGCAGTTCTTC
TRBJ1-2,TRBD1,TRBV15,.,CATSRNRGLNYGYTF,TGTGCCACCAGCAGGAACAGGGGCCTAAACTATGGCTACACCTTC
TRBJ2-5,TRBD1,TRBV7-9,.,CSSSSRTGGIETQYF,TGTTCCAGCAGCTCCCGCACAGGGGGCATAGAGACCCAGTACTTC
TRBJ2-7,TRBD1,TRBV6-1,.,CASSEGQGSSYEQYF,TGTGCCAGCAGTGAAGGACAGGGCTCCTCCTACGAGCAGTACTTC
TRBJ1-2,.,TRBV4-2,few,CASSQDRDYGYGYTF,TGTGCCAGCAGCCAAGACAGGGATTATGGGTATGGCTACACCTTC